The 14 T cell receptor beta chains listed next were all sequenced from one sample in a study of blood T cell repertoires in COVID-19 (dated by TCRdb to about 2020). The library was obtained by the immunoSEQ multiplex PCR assay. In its TCRdb copy, this immuneACCESS table keeps in-frame sequences only and misses some clones. Where compared with another copy, unresolved V genes explain less than half of these, and the others have no known cause. The sample yields fewer than 200,000 clones; 70% to 85% were counted once. Clones ranked in the top ten supply 1% to 1.5% of the sample. The sequencing sample was made of peripheral blood. The receptors were sampled from a man in his 60s who had recovered from COVID-19.

CDR3 in amino acids: CASGRGTGGSGFTDTQYF. CDR3 nucleotides: TGCGCCAGCGGCCGTGGAACAGGGGGCTCCGGGTTCACAGATACGCAGTATTTT. The chain has TRBV5-1 and TRBJ2-3; 9 bases agree with TRBD1. The CDR3 contains 18 residues. The trim removed 7 bases at V and 2 bases at J, leaving 17 bases unmatched. Germline CDR1 and CDR2: SGHRS and YFSETQ.

This chain connects TRBV11-2 to TRBJ1-5, with D possibly matching TRBD1 (6 bases). The CDR3 runs 13 residues. Trimming removed 4 bases at V and 4 bases at J, with 8 bases between. Per germline, CDR1 SGHAT and CDR2 FQNNGV. In DNA, the CDR3 is TGTGCCAGCAGCTACAGGGTTAATCAGCCCCAGCATTTT. This codes for CASSYRVNQPQHF.

This sequence joins TRBV28 and TRBJ1-4, with TRBD1 matching 8 bases. Per the germline V gene, CDR1 is MDHEN and CDR2 is SYDVKM. The trim removed 4 bases at V and 8 bases at J, leaving 9 bases unmatched. This CDR3 comprises 15 residues. This chain's CDR3 is CASSSDRVSGEKLFF. CDR3 DNA sequence: TGTGCCAGCAGTTCGGACAGGGTCTCGGGGGAAAAACTGTTTTTT.

The chain has TRBV7-8 and TRBJ2-1; the match to TRBD2 covers 15 bases. Germline V gene lookup returns CDR1 SGHVS and CDR2 FQNEAQ. This CDR3 contains 15 residues. Losses at the gene ends were 7 bases for V and 6 bases for J; bases not matched to a gene: 4. In DNA, the CDR3 is TGTGCCAGCACCCGGACTAGCGGGGGGGCCAATGAGCAGTTCTTC. Translation gives CASTRTSGGANEQFF.

The chain employs TRBV5-1 and TRBJ1-2; a possible D gene is TRBD1 (5 bases). The V gene's germline CDR1 is SGHRS and CDR2 YFSETQ. Trimming pared 0 bases from V and 7 bases from J, leaving 13 bases between. CDR3 length: 14 amino acids. The CDR3 sequence: CASSLDGGAGGYTF. Written as DNA, the CDR3 is TGCGCCAGCAGCTTGGATGGAGGGGCGGGTGGCTACACCTTC.

The chain has TRBV19 and TRBJ1-1, with a tentative D call TRBD1 (5 bases). V was trimmed by 3 bases and J by 0 bases, leaving 20 bases between them. The V gene's germline CDR1 is LNHDA and CDR2 SQIVND (reference sequence). This CDR3 has 18 residues. The CDR3: CASSIRRRAGRMNTEAFF. CDR3 DNA sequence: TGTGCCAGTAGTATTAGGCGACGGGCAGGGAGGATGAACACTGAAGCTTTCTTT.

The chain recombines TRBV7-6 with TRBJ2-3; 8 bases match TRBD1. The ends lost 5 bases at V and 0 bases at J; junction bases unmatched: 4. Germline-derived CDR1 and CDR2 are SGHVS and FNYEAQ. The CDR3 contains 15 residues. The CDR3 bases are TGTGCCAGCAGCACCCGGACAGGGAGCACAGATACGCAGTATTTT. It codes for CASSTRTGSTDTQYF.

V gene TRBV4-3 combines with J gene TRBJ1-2, with TRBD1 as a possible D gene (6 bases). V was pared by 0 bases and J by 1 base, with 15 bases between. The CDR3 spans 17 residues. Germline V CDR1 and CDR2: LGHNA, YSLEER. In DNA form, the CDR3 reads TGCGCCAGCAGCCAAGATAGGGGGGGGATTCGTAACTATGGCTACACCTTC. Translating gives CASSQDRGGIRNYGYTF.

V is TRBV6-5 and J is TRBJ1-1, with D hard to call. The CDR3 is made up of 13 amino acids. Trimming pared 10 bases from V and 0 bases from J, leaving 12 bases between. Germline CDR1 MNHEY, CDR2 SVGAGI. The chain's CDR3 is CATLFRLNTEAFF. CDR3 bases: TGTGCCACCCTGTTTCGTCTGAACACTGAAGCTTTCTTT.

In this sample, this clone turned up a few times. V and J are TRBV7-6 and TRBJ2-5, with 8 bases identical to TRBD1. J gave up 0 bases and V 5 bases, and 8 bases lay outside the gene matches. Germline CDR1 is SGHVS and CDR2 is FNYEAQ. CDR3 length: 16 amino acids. The CDR3: CASSTRGQSNQETQYF. The CDR3 DNA follows: TGTGCCAGCAGCACCAGGGGGCAGAGTAACCAAGAGACCCAGTACTTC. The whole variable domain, remainder taken from reference TRBV7-6 and TRBJ2-5, is GAGVSQSPRYKVTKRGQDVALRCDPISGHVSLYWYRQALGQGPEFLTYFNYEAQQDKSGLPNDRFSAERPEGSISTLTIQRTEQRDSAMYRCASSTRGQSNQETQYFGPGTRLLVL.

In its sample, this clone was seen once. The rearrangement joins TRBV27 to TRBJ2-3, with D possibly TRBD2 on 5 matching bases. CDR1 and CDR2 (germline): MNHEY, SMNVEV (reference sequence). Trimming pared 2 bases from V and 8 bases from J, leaving 8 bases between. This CDR3 is built from 12 residues. This CDR3 is CASSLNRGTQYF. The CDR3 coding sequence is TGTGCCAGCAGTTTAAATCGGGGTACGCAGTATTTT.

The V and J genes are TRBV5-1 and TRBJ1-1, with 9 bases matching TRBD1. The CDR3 covers 15 residues. The germline gives CDR1 SGHRS, CDR2 YFSETQ. Trimming cost V 3 bases and J 3 bases; bases outside gene matches: 6. The CDR3 region has the DNA TGCGCCAGCAGCTCGGGACAGGGCGGTGACACTGAAGCTTTCTTT. Amino acids: CASSSGQGGDTEAFF. Full variable domain (remainder filled in from reference TRBV5-1 and TRBJ1-1): KAGVTQTPRYLIKTRGQQVTLSCSPISGHRSVSWYQQTPGQGLQFLFEYFSETQRNKGNFPGRFSGRQFSNSRSEMNVSTLELGDSALYLCASSSGQGGDTEAFFGQGTRLTVV.

The chain carries TRBV6-6 and TRBJ1-2; maybe TRBD1 (5 bases). CDR3 length: 12 amino acids. CDR1 MNHNY and CDR2 SVGAGI come from the germline V gene (reference sequence). Trimming shortened V by 5 bases and J by 3 bases, and 7 bases separated the two germline ends. The CDR3 loop reads CASSIQDYGYTF. The CDR3 region has the DNA TGTGCCAGCAGTATACAGGACTATGGCTACACCTTC.

This chain links TRBV10-3 with TRBJ1-1, with D maybe TRBD1 (6 bases). CDR1 is ENHRY and CDR2 is SYGVKD in the germline V gene. This CDR3 contains 13 residues. V lost 7 bases and J lost 1, with 10 bases in between. CDR3 nucleotides: TGTGCCATCACGGGACACGAGAACACTGAAGCTTTCTTT. Translation: CAITGHENTEAFF.